The present TCR beta chain was sequenced within a study of read filtering for tumor transcriptome and immune sequencing. In the study overall: Patients were 17 male and approximately 14 female, mean age around 70 years, range 47 to 80. Transcriptome libraries were built from DNase-treated RNA.

For this clonotype: Its antigen is not known.

This library used about 360 ng RNA and molecular barcoded adaptors spanning alpha/delta and beta/gamma chains. TCRdb reprocessed the reads with MiXCR, giving one entry per CDR3 protein. The sample consists of over 90,000 distinct CDR3 sequences, 20% to 25% of them appearing once. V lost 6 bases to trimming and J lost 9 bases, with 15 bases between them. The CDR3 totals 12 residues. The V gene's germline CDR1 is MNHEY and CDR2 SMNVEV (reference sequence). Study observations and caveats: Dropping single-read clonotypes raised IR-seq and RNA-seq shared-clonotype correlation.

The source material was a population of CD138-negative cells sorted from bone marrow. The TCR was taken from a donor over 35 with multiple myeloma. This chain links TRBV27 with TRBJ2-7; D possibly matches TRBD1 or TRBD2 (5 bases each). The CDR3 region is CASRDRDRGQYF. Written as DNA, the CDR3 is TGTGCCAGCAGAGACCGGGACCGAGGGCAGTACTTC.